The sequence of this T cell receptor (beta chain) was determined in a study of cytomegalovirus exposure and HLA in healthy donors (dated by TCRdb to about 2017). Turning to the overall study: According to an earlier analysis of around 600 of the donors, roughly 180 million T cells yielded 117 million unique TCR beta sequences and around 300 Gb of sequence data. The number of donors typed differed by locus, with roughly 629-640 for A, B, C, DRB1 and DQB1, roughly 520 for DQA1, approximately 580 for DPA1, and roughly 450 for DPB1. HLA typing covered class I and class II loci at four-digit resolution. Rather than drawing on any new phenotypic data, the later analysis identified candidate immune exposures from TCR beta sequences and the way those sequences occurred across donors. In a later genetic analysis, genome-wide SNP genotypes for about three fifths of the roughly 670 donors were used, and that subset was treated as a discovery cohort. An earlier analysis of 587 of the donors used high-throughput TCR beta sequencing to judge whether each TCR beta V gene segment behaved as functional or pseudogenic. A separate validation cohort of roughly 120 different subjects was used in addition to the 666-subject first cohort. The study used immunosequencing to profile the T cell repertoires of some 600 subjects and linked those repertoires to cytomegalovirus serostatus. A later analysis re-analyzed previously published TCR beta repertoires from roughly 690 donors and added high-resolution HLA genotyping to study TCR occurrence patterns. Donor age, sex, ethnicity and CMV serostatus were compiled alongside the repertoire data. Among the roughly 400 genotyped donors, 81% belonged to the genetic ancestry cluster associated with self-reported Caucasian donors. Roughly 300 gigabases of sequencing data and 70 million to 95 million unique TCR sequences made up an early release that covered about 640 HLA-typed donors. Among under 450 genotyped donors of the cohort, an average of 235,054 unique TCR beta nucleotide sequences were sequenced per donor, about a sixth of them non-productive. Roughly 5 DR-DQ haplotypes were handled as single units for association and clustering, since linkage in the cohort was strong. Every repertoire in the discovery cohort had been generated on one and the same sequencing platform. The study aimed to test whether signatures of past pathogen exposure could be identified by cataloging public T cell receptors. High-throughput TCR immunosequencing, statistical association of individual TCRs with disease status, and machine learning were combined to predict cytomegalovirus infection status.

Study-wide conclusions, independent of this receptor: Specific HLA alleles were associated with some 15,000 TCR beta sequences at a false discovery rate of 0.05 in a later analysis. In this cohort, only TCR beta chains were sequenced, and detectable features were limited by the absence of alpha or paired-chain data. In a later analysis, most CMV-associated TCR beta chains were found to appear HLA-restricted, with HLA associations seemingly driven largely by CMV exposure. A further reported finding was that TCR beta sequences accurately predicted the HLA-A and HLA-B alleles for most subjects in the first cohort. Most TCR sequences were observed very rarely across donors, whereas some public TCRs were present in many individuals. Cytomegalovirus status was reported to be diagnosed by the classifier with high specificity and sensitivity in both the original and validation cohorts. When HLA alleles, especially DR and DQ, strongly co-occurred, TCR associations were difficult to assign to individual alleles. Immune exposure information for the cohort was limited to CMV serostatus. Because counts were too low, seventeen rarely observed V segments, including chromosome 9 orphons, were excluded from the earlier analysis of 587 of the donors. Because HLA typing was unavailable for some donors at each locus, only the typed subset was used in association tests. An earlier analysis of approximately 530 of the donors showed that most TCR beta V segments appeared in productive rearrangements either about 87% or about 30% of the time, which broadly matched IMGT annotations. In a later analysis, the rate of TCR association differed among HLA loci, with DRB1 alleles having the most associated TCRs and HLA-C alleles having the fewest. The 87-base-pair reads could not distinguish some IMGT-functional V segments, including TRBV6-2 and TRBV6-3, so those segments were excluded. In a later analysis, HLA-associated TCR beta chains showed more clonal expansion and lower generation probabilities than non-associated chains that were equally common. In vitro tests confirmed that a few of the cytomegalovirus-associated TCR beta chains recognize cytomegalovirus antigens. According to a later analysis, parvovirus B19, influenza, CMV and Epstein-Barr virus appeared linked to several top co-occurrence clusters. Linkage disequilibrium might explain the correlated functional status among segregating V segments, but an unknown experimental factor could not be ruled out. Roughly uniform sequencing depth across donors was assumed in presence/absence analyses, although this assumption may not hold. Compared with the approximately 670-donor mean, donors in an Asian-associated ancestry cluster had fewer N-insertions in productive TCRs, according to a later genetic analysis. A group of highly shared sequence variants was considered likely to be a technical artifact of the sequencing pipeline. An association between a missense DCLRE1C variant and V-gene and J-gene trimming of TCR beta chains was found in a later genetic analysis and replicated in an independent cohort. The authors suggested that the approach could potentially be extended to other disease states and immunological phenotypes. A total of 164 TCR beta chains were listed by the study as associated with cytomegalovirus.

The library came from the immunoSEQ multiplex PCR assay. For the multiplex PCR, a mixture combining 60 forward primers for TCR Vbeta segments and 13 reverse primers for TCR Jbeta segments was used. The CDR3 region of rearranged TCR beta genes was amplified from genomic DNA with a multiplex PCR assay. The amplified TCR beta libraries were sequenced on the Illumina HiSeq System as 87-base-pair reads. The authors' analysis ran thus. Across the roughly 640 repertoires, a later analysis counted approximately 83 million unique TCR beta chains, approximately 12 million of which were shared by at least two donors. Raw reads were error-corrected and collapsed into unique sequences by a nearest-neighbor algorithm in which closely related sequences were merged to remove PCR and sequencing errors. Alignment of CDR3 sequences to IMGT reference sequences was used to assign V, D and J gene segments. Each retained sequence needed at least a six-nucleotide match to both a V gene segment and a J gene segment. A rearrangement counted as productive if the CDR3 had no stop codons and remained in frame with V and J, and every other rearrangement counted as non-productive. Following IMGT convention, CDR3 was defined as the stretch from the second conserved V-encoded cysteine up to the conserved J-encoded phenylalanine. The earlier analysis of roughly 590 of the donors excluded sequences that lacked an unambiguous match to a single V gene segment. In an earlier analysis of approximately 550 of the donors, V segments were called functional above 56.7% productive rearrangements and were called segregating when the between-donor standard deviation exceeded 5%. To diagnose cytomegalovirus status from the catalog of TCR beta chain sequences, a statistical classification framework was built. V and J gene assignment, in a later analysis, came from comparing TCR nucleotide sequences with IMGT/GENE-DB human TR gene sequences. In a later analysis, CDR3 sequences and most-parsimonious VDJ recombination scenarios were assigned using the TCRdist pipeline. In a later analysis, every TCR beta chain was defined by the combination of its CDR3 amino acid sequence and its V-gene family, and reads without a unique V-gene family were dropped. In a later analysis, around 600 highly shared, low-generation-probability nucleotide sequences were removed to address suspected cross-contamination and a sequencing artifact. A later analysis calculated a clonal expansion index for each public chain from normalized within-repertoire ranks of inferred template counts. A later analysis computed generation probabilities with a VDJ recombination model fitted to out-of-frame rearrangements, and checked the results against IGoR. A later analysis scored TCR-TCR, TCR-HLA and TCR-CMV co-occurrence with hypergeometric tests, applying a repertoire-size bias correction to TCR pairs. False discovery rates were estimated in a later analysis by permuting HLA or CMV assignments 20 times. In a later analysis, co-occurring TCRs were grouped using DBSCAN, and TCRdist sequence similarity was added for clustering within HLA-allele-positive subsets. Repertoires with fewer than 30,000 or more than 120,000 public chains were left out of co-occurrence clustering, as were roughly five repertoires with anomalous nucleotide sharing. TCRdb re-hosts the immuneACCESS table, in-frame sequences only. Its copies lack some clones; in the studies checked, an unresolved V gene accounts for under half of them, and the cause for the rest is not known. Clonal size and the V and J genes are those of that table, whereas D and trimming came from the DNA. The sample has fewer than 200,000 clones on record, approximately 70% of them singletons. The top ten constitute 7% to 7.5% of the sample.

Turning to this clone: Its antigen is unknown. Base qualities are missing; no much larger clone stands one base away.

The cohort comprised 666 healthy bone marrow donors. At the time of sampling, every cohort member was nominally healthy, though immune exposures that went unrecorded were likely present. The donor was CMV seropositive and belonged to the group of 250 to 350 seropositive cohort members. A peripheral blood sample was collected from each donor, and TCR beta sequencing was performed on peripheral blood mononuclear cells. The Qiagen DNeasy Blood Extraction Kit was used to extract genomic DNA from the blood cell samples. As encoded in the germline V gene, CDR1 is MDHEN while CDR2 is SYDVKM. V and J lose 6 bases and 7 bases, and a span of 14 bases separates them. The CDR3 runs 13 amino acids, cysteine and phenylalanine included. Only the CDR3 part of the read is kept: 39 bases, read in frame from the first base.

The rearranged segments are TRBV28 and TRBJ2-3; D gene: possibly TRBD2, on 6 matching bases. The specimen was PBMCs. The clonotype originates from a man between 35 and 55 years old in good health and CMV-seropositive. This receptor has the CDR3 CASSPPGVNTQYF. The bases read TGTGCCAGCAGCCCTCCGGGAGTTAATACGCAGTATTTT.